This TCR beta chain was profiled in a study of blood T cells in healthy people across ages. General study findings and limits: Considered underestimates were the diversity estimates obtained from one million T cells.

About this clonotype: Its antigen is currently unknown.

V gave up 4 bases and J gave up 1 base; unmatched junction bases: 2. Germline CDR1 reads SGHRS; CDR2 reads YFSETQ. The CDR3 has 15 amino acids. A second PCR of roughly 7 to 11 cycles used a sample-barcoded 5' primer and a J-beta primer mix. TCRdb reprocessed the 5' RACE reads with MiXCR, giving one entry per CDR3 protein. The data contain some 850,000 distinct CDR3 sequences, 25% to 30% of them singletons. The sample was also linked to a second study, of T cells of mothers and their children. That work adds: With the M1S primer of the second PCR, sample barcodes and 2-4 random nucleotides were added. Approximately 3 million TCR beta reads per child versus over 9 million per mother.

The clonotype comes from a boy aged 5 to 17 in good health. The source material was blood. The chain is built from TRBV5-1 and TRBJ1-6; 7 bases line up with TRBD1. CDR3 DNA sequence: TGCGCCAGCAGCGGGGGACAGTCCTATAATTCACCCCTCCACTTT. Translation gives CASSGGQSYNSPLHF.